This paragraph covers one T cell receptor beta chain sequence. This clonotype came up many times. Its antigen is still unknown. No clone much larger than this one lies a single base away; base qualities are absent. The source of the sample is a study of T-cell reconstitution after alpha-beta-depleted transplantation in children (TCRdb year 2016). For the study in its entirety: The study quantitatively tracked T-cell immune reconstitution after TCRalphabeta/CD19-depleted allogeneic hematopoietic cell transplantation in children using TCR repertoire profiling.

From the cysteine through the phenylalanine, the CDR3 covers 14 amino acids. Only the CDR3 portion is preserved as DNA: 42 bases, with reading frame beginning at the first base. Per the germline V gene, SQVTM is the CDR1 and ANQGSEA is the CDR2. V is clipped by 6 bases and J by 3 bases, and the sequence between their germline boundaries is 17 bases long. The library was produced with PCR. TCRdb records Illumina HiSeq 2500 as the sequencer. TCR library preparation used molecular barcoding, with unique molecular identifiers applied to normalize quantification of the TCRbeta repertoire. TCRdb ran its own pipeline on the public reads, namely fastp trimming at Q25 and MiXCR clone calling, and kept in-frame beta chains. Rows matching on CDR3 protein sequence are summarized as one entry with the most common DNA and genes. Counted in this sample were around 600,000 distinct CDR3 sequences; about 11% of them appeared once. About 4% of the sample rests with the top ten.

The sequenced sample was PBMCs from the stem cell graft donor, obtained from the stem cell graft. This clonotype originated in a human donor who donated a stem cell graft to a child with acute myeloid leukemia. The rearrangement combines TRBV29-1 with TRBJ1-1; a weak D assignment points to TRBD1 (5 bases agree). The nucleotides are TGCAGCGTCGTCGCAGGGTCTTGGGACACTGAAGCTTTCTTT. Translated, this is CSVVAGSWDTEAFF.